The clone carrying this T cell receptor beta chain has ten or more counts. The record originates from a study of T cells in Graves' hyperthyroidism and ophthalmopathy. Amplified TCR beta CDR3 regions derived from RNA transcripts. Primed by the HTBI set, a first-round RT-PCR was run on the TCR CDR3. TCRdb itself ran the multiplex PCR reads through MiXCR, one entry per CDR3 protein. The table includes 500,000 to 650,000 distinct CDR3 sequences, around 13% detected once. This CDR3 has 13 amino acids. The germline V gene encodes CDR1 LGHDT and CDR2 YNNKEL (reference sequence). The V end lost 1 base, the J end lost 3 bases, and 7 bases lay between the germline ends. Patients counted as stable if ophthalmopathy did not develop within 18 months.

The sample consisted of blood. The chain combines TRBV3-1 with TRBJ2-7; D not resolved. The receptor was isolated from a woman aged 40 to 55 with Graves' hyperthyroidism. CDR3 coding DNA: TGTGCCAGCAGCCAAGTAAACCTCTACGAGCAGTACTTC. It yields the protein CASSQVNLYEQYF.